The T cell receptor beta chain described here comes from a study of response to subunit inactivated influenza vaccine. In TCRdb, the RT-PCR reads were re-called with MiXCR into one record per CDR3 protein. The repertoire holds approximately 700,000 distinct CDR3 sequences, 15% to 18% seen once, with around 10% in the top ten. This clonotype was observed a handful of times. This specimen consisted of PBMCs from blood, obtained 11 to 12 days after vaccination. The receptor's source is a man aged 45-65 years who received an inactivated influenza vaccine.

The CDR3 DNA sequence: TGCAGTGTAGGTCTAGCGGCGAGTCAGTTCTTC. This encodes CSVGLAASQFF. This chain connects TRBV20-1 to TRBJ2-1; 7 positions match TRBD2. Germline-derived CDR1 and CDR2 are DFQATT and SNEGSKA (reference sequence). Trimming removed 7 bases from V and 13 bases from J; junction bases left unmatched: 10. The CDR3 is 11 amino acids.